The sequence of this T cell receptor beta chain was determined in a study of early T cells in non-severe SARS-CoV-2 infection. This clonotype was observed a handful of times. One entry per CDR3 protein, called by TCRdb with MiXCR from the 5' RACE reads. The sample has around 20,000 distinct CDR3 sequences; roughly 4% are singletons. This CDR3 spans 14 amino acids. Germline CDR1 MNHEY, CDR2 SVGEGT. After removal of 8 bases from V and 2 bases from J, the junction contained 7 bases not matched to a gene. The receptor was derived from an adult who was a healthcare worker with PCR-confirmed SARS-CoV-2 infection or an uninfected control (not recorded which). Sequenced material: whole blood. This chain connects TRBV6-2 or TRBV6-3 to TRBJ2-7; 9 bases map to TRBD1. DNA for the CDR3: TGTGCCAGCGGAGGACAGGGGATTCCCTACGAGCAGTACTTC. This encodes CASGGQGIPYEQYF.